The 9 T cell receptor beta chains in this list originate from one sample, sequenced in a study of blood T cell repertoires in COVID-19 (TCRdb year 2020). Library method: the immunoSEQ multiplex PCR assay. Here the immuneACCESS table is served through TCRdb, limited to in-frame sequences with V and J called. Missing clones are a known gap in these copies; in checked studies unresolved V genes cover under half, and the rest lacks a known reason. The sample contains a few hundred thousand clones, roughly 84% of them found a single time. The ten largest clones represent less than 15% of the sample. The sample taken for sequencing was peripheral blood. These TCRs come from a human donor in a cohort sampled during active COVID-19.

The chain employs TRBV9 and TRBJ2-2, with TRBD2 matching 9 bases. The CDR3 length is 16 residues. CDR1 and CDR2 from the germline V gene are SGDLS and YYNGEE. V was pared by 3 bases and J by 3 bases, with 6 bases of the junction left unmatched. The CDR3: CASSGSGSFDTGELFF. In DNA form, the CDR3 reads TGTGCCAGCAGCGGTAGCGGGAGTTTCGACACCGGGGAGCTGTTTTTT.

The chain employs TRBV5-8 and TRBJ2-2, with TRBD2 matching over 9 bases. The CDR3 spans 16 residues. V shed 4 bases and J 6 bases; nucleotides not matched to a gene: 10. Germline V gene lookup returns CDR1 SGHTS and CDR2 YDEGEE. In DNA form, the CDR3 reads TGTGCCAGCAGCCCCGGGGTAGCGGGAGTGGCCGGGGAGCTGTTTTTT. Protein sequence: CASSPGVAGVAGELFF.

This chain connects TRBV18 to TRBJ2-5; the match to TRBD2 covers 9 bases. The CDR3 contains 14 residues. After removal of 2 bases from V and 5 bases from J, the junction contained 3 bases not matched to a gene. Germline values: CDR1 KGHSH, CDR2 LQKENI. The CDR3 spells CASSPRTSVETQYF. The CDR3 DNA reads TGTGCCAGCTCACCAAGGACTAGCGTGGAGACCCAGTACTTC.

The rearrangement links TRBV4-1 to TRBJ2-7; TRBD2 aligns across 7 bases. The J segment lost 2 bases and the V segment lost 0 bases, leaving 7 bases of the junction unmatched. Germline V gives CDR1 MGHRA, CDR2 YSYEKL. The CDR3 runs 16 residues. CDR3 bases: TGCGCCAGCAGCCAAGATCCAGGACTAGATCCCTACGAGCAGTACTTC. Translating it yields CASSQDPGLDPYEQYF.

The chain links TRBV27 to TRBJ1-3; weak D call: TRBD1 (6 bases). Trimming shortened V by 0 bases and J by 2 bases, and 11 bases separated the two germline ends. Germline loops: CDR1 MNHEY, CDR2 SMNVEV (reference sequence). CDR3 length equals 16 residues. As DNA, the CDR3 is TGTGCCAGCAGTTTATCCTTCCCAGGGGCTGGAAACACCATATATTTT. It codes for CASSLSFPGAGNTIYF.

This sequence joins TRBV11-3 and TRBJ2-3; possibly TRBD2 for D (5 bases). This CDR3 region has 13 residues. Germline values: CDR1 SGHNT, CDR2 YENEEA. Trimming removed 5 bases from V and 4 bases from J, with 10 bases in between. CDR3 sequence (DNA): TGTGCCAGCAGCGCCTCGGAGGCAGATACGCAGTATTTT. It is translated as CASSASEADTQYF.

This clone came up many times. The chain combines TRBV9 with TRBJ2-1, with 8 bases identical to TRBD1. V lost 4 bases and J lost 8; bases outside the gene matches: 5. CDR1 and CDR2 from the germline V gene are SGDLS and YYNGEE. The CDR3 extends over 13 amino acids. CDR3 sequence reads: CASSPQGAYEQFF. The CDR3 DNA reads TGTGCCAGCAGCCCCCAGGGGGCCTATGAGCAGTTCTTC. Using reference TRBV9 and TRBJ2-1 for the parts outside the CDR3, the full variable domain is DSGVTQTPKHLITATGQRVTLRCSPRSGDLSVYWYQQSLDQGLQFLIQYYNGEERAKGNILERFSAQQFPDLHSELNLSSLELGDSALYFCASSPQGAYEQFFGPGTRLTVL.

This clone turned up a few times. The gene calls are TRBV14 and TRBJ2-2, with 11 bases identical to TRBD1. From germline, CDR1 is SGHDN and CDR2 FVKESK. The V gene end was trimmed by 4 bases and the J gene end by 0 bases; junction bases not matched to a gene: 10. The CDR3 is 19 amino acids. The CDR3 region is CASSRTGQGVFANTGELFF. The DNA of the CDR3 is TGTGCCAGCAGCCGCACGGGACAGGGGGTTTTCGCGAACACCGGGGAGCTGTTTTTT.

The rearrangement links TRBV2 to TRBJ2-7; tentative D call: TRBD2 (6 bases). The CDR3 covers 14 residues. The V gene's germline CDR1 is SNHLY and CDR2 FYNNEI. The germline V and J ends were trimmed by 6 bases and 7 bases, with 19 bases remaining between them. The CDR3 is CASRPWRVGGEQYF. The DNA for the CDR3 is TGTGCCAGCAGGCCCTGGCGGGTAGGAGGGGAGCAGTACTTC. The variable domain in full, with the rest retrieved from reference TRBV2 and TRBJ2-7, is EPEVTQTPSHQVTQMGQEVILRCVPISNHLYFYWYRQILGQKVEFLVSFYNNEISEKSEIFDDQFSVERPDGSNFTLKIRSTKLEDSAMYFCASRPWRVGGEQYFGPGTRLTVT.